This T cell receptor (beta chain) was identified in a study of CD8+ T cells in alopecia areata. Study in general: Treated patients swallowed 5 to 10 mg of oral tofacitinib twice daily.

Sequencing templates came from extracted RNA that was reverse transcribed into cDNA. Profiling relied on immunoSEQ multiplex PCR, and the TCRdb table lists in-frame clones only, not all of them. Among about 250,000 clones listed, 45% to 70% were seen once. V was pared by 8 bases and J by 4 bases, with 9 bases between. CDR1 and CDR2 from the germline V gene are MNHNY and SVGAGI (reference sequence). The CDR3 contains 12 residues. Treatment noted: oral pan-JAK inhibitor, 5-10 mg twice daily. The chain couples TRBV6-6 to TRBJ1-5, with D unresolved. This material consisted of CD4+ T cells sorted from blood, taken around week 54, from a patient treated with tofacitinib. This receptor was taken from a human donor with alopecia areata. In DNA form, the CDR3 reads TGTGCCAGCGAGTCGGGGAATCAGCCCCAGCATTTT. It yields the protein CASESGNQPQHF.